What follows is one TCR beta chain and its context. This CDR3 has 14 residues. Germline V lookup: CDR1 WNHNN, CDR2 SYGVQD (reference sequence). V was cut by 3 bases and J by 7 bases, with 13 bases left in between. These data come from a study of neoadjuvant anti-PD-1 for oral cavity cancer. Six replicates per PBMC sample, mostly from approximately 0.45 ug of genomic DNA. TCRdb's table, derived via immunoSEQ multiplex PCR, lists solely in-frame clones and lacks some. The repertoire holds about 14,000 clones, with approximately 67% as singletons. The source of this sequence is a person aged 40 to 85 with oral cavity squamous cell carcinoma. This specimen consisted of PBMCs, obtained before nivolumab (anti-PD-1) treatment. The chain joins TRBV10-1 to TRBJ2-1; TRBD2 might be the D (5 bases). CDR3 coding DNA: TGCGCCAGCAGTGATGAGTGGCCGGGGAATGAGCAGTTCTTC. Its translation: CASSDEWPGNEQFF.